The sample holds many counts of the clone carrying this T cell receptor beta chain. No antigen is known for it. By quantitative 5'-RACE with molecular barcodes, the TCR beta libraries were made. TCRdb fed the 5' RACE reads into MiXCR, producing one record per CDR3 protein. The sample lists roughly 250,000 distinct CDR3 sequences, around 7.8% seen once, with over 6.5% in the top ten. The data originate from a study of CD8 T cells in ankylosing spondylitis. Germline CDR1 is SEHNR and CDR2 is FQNEAQ (reference sequence). V lost 4 bases and J lost 5; bases outside the gene matches: 9. The CDR3 has 15 amino acids. Overall study findings and caveats: A TCR beta motif of eight or nine highly homologous variants seemed to mark ankylosing spondylitis blood.

The chain carries TRBV7-9 and TRBJ2-3; 7 bases match TRBD1. Material for sequencing was blood, either unsorted or a sorted T cell fraction (not recorded which). This receptor was obtained from a male donor with ankylosing spondylitis or in good health (not recorded which). The CDR3 bases are TGTGCCAGCAGCTATCGGACAGGAGGCAGAGATACGCAGTATTTT. Encoded protein: CASSYRTGGRDTQYF.